The 5 T cell receptor beta chains listed next were all sequenced from one sample in a study of blood T cell repertoires in COVID-19 (TCRdb year 2020). The library relied on the immunoSEQ multiplex PCR assay. Entries here come from immuneACCESS through TCRdb and include only in-frame sequences with V and J called. Some clones fail to appear in such tables; in the studies checked, an unresolved V gene covers under half of the shortfall, and the cause of the remainder is unknown. The table for this sample lists roughly 220,000 clones; roughly 84% of them were counted only once. The ten largest make up about 20% of the sample. Sequencing was done on a sample of peripheral blood. The receptors come from a man aged 25-45 years with active or convalescent COVID-19.

The chain couples TRBV28 to TRBJ1-2; D may be TRBD1 (5 bases). The V end lost 1 base, the J end lost 5 bases, and 11 bases lay between the germline ends. CDR1 is MDHEN, CDR2 SYDVKM, per germline. This CDR3 is 14 amino acids long. The CDR3: CASSLFAGNYGYTF. The CDR3, as DNA: TGTGCCAGCAGTTTATTTGCAGGGAATTATGGCTACACCTTC.

The CDR3 here is CASSYPGRGSYEQYF. DNA of the CDR3: TGTGCCAGCAGTTACCCGGGTAGGGGATCCTACGAGCAGTACTTC. This sequence joins TRBV6-2 or TRBV6-3 and TRBJ2-7; perhaps TRBD1 as D (5 bases). Germline CDR1 and CDR2: MNHEY and SVGEGT. V shed 2 bases and J shed 1 base, with 12 bases lying between them. The CDR3 is 15 residues long.

The chain joins TRBV5-1 to TRBJ2-5, with a weak D call TRBD2 (7 bases). The CDR3 is made up of 14 amino acids. CDR1 is SGHRS, CDR2 YFSETQ, per germline. Trimming cost V 2 bases and J 7 bases, with 15 bases left between them. The CDR3 here is CASSFSQGGGTQYF. The CDR3 DNA is TGCGCCAGCAGCTTCTCACAGGGCGGGGGGACCCAGTACTTC. Using reference TRBV5-1 and TRBJ2-5 for the parts outside the CDR3, the full variable domain is KAGVTQTPRYLIKTRGQQVTLSCSPISGHRSVSWYQQTPGQGLQFLFEYFSETQRNKGNFPGRFSGRQFSNSRSEMNVSTLELGDSALYLCASSFSQGGGTQYFGPGTRLLVL.

J is TRBJ2-7 and V is TRBV18; TRBD2 might be the D (6 bases). CDR3 length: 15 amino acids. From germline, CDR1 is KGHSH and CDR2 LQKENI. V lost 3 bases, J lost 1 base, and 13 bases lay in between. The CDR3 protein is CASSPSGVRSYEQYF. CDR3 DNA sequence: TGTGCCAGCTCACCCTCGGGGGTGAGGTCCTACGAGCAGTACTTC.

This clone appeared a few times. The chain recombines TRBV15 with TRBJ1-1, with no clear D. V lost 0 bases and J lost 1, with 6 bases in between. Germline V gives CDR1 LNHNV, CDR2 YYDKDF (reference sequence). The CDR3 extends over 14 amino acids. In DNA form, the CDR3 reads TGTGCCACCAGCAGAGAGTCCTGGAACACTGAAGCTTTCTTT. It translates to CATSRESWNTEAFF.